A selection of T cell receptor beta chains follows, all from one sample in a study of shared clonotypes between healthy human individuals. Repertoires were generated with immunoSEQ multiplex PCR, while TCRdb's copy carries only in-frame clones and drops some. Altogether about 600,000 clones are present, 97% being singletons, with the ten largest covering around 0.06%. Sample: naive CD4+ T cells sorted from blood. Receptor source: a woman between 25 and 40 years old in good health. Both conserved end residues are part of each CDR3. Fields, in order: clone size, D gene, CDR3 length, V gene, J gene, CDR3 DNA, CDR3 protein. A D gene is named only where the DNA matches it firmly. Some rows mark clone size as missing; the rest say once, few, many or name a class of expanded clone.

abundance: -; d_gene: TRBD1; len: 15; v_gene: TRBV27; j_gene: TRBJ1-2; CDR3nt: TGTGCCAGCAGTCACGCCGCGACAGGGGGTGGTGGCTACACCTTC; CDR3aa: CASSHAATGGGGYTF
abundance: -; d_gene: -; len: 12; v_gene: TRBV7-2; j_gene: TRBJ2-3; CDR3nt: TGTGCCAGCAGTTTAAGCACAGATACGCAGTATTTT; CDR3aa: CASSLSTDTQYF
abundance: -; d_gene: TRBD1; len: 13; v_gene: TRBV29-1; j_gene: TRBJ2-6; CDR3nt: TGCAGCGTTGGACAGGGGGTGACCAACGTCCTGACTTTC; CDR3aa: CSVGQGVTNVLTF
abundance: -; d_gene: -; len: 12; v_gene: TRBV7-9; j_gene: TRBJ2-1; CDR3nt: TGTGCCAGCAGCTCCGCAACGAGCGAGCAGTTCTTC; CDR3aa: CASSSATSEQFF
abundance: once; d_gene: -; len: 15; v_gene: TRBV19; j_gene: TRBJ1-1; CDR3nt: TGTGCCAGTAGTATTCCGGGGGGGCGGAACACTGAAGCTTTCTTT; CDR3aa: CASSIPGGRNTEAFF
abundance: -; d_gene: -; len: 14; v_gene: TRBV5-1; j_gene: TRBJ2-5; CDR3nt: TGCGCCAGCAGCTTTGGGCAGCACCAAGAGACCCAGTACTTC; CDR3aa: CASSFGQHQETQYF
abundance: once; d_gene: TRBD1; len: 12; v_gene: TRBV6-6; j_gene: TRBJ2-7; CDR3nt: TGTGCCAGCACGGACAGGGTCTACGAGCAGTACTTC; CDR3aa: CASTDRVYEQYF
abundance: -; d_gene: -; len: 10; v_gene: TRBV20-1; j_gene: TRBJ2-5; CDR3nt: TGCAGTGCTAGCGCCGGGACCCAGTACTTC; CDR3aa: CSASAGTQYF
abundance: -; d_gene: -; len: 15; v_gene: TRBV5-1; j_gene: TRBJ2-1; CDR3nt: TGCGCCAGCAGCTTGGATTTCTCGGAACACAATGAGCAGTTCTTC; CDR3aa: CASSLDFSEHNEQFF
abundance: -; d_gene: -; len: 17; v_gene: TRBV7-9; j_gene: TRBJ1-3; CDR3nt: TGTGCCAGCAGCTGGCGGGACATTCCGTTCTCTGGAAACACCATATATTTT; CDR3aa: CASSWRDIPFSGNTIYF
abundance: -; d_gene: -; len: 16; v_gene: TRBV18; j_gene: TRBJ1-3; CDR3nt: TGTGCCAGCTCACCATCCGCAGGGTTCTACGGAAACACCATATATTTT; CDR3aa: CASSPSAGFYGNTIYF
abundance: -; d_gene: -; len: 15; v_gene: TRBV7-2; j_gene: TRBJ2-5; CDR3nt: TGTGCCAGCAGCGCGGACCCGCTAAAAACCGAGACCCAGTACTTC; CDR3aa: CASSADPLKTETQYF
abundance: -; d_gene: TRBD2; len: 18; v_gene: TRBV7-2; j_gene: TRBJ2-7; CDR3nt: TGTGCCAGCAGCTCCTTTACCGGGACTAGAGGGTCCTACTACGAGCAGTACTTC; CDR3aa: CASSSFTGTRGSYYEQYF
abundance: -; d_gene: TRBD1; len: 16; v_gene: TRBV7-9; j_gene: TRBJ2-5; CDR3nt: TGTGCCAGCAGCTTAATCAGGGGACAGGGGATCCAGACCCAGTACTTC; CDR3aa: CASSLIRGQGIQTQYF
abundance: -; d_gene: -; len: 15; v_gene: TRBV10-3; j_gene: TRBJ1-1; CDR3nt: TGTGCCTCGGGACATCGCACTCTCATGAACACTGAAGCTTTCTTT; CDR3aa: CASGHRTLMNTEAFF
abundance: -; d_gene: TRBD1; len: 16; v_gene: TRBV5-1; j_gene: TRBJ2-1; CDR3nt: TGCGCCAGCAGCTCCTGGTTAACAGGGGTGGGCAATGAGCAGTTCTTC; CDR3aa: CASSSWLTGVGNEQFF
abundance: -; d_gene: -; len: 13; v_gene: TRBV5-4; j_gene: TRBJ2-5; CDR3nt: TGTGCCAGCAGCTTGGATGATCGGGGGACCCAGTACTTC; CDR3aa: CASSLDDRGTQYF
abundance: -; d_gene: -; len: 17; v_gene: TRBV5-6; j_gene: TRBJ2-7; CDR3nt: TGTGCCAGCAGCCCCAGTTGGCCGGGAGACTTATCCTACGAGCAGTACTTC; CDR3aa: CASSPSWPGDLSYEQYF
abundance: -; d_gene: TRBD2; len: 16; v_gene: TRBV19; j_gene: TRBJ2-1; CDR3nt: TGTGCCAGTTCCGTAGCGGGAGGGAGCTCCTACAATGAGCAGTTCTTC; CDR3aa: CASSVAGGSSYNEQFF
abundance: -; d_gene: TRBD1; len: 13; v_gene: TRBV9; j_gene: TRBJ1-3; CDR3nt: TGTGCCAGCAGACAGGGGGCTGGAAACACCATATATTTT; CDR3aa: CASRQGAGNTIYF
abundance: -; d_gene: TRBD2; len: 15; v_gene: TRBV4-1; j_gene: TRBJ2-1; CDR3nt: TGCGCCAGCAGCCATGGACTAGCGGGAGGCAATGAGCAGTTCTTC; CDR3aa: CASSHGLAGGNEQFF
abundance: -; d_gene: -; len: 16; v_gene: TRBV6-1; j_gene: TRBJ2-7; CDR3nt: TGTGCCAGCAGTGAACCCGGAGGAGGAGCTCCTACGAAGCAGTACTTC; CDR3aa: CASSEPGGGAPTKQYF
abundance: -; d_gene: TRBD1; len: 15; v_gene: TRBV7-6; j_gene: TRBJ1-1; CDR3nt: TGTGCCAGCAGCCCCGCAGGGGGCATTGGGACTGAAGCTTTCTTT; CDR3aa: CASSPAGGIGTEAFF
abundance: -; d_gene: -; len: 12; v_gene: TRBV30; j_gene: TRBJ1-1; CDR3nt: TGTGCCTGGAGCAGCAGGAACACTGAAGCTTTCTTT; CDR3aa: CAWSSRNTEAFF
abundance: -; d_gene: TRBD2; len: 18; v_gene: TRBV7-9; j_gene: TRBJ2-5; CDR3nt: TGTGCCAGCAGCCCGGGGGAGCTAGCGGGAGGCCGGGGAGAGACCCAGTACTTC; CDR3aa: CASSPGELAGGRGETQYF
abundance: -; d_gene: -; len: 15; v_gene: TRBV27; j_gene: TRBJ2-3; CDR3nt: TGTGCCAGCAGTTCTCAGGGTGTTTACACAGATACGCAGTATTTT; CDR3aa: CASSSQGVYTDTQYF
abundance: -; d_gene: -; len: 15; v_gene: TRBV11-2; j_gene: TRBJ2-1; CDR3nt: TGTGCCAGCAGATCCTGGGGTAGTCGCTACAATGAGCAGTTCTTC; CDR3aa: CASRSWGSRYNEQFF
abundance: once; d_gene: -; len: 17; v_gene: TRBV28; j_gene: TRBJ2-4; CDR3nt: TGTGCCAGCAGTCCAGATGGGGGGGCGGGAGCCGGAAACATTCAGTACTTC; CDR3aa: CASSPDGGAGAGNIQYF
abundance: -; d_gene: TRBD2; len: 13; v_gene: TRBV15; j_gene: TRBJ2-7; CDR3nt: TGTGCCACCAGCAGAGATTGGGAGGGCGAGCAGTACTTC; CDR3aa: CATSRDWEGEQYF
abundance: -; d_gene: TRBD1; len: 14; v_gene: TRBV28; j_gene: TRBJ2-1; CDR3nt: TGTGCCAGCAGCCCAGGACAGGGCTACAATGAGCAGTTCTTC; CDR3aa: CASSPGQGYNEQFF
abundance: -; d_gene: -; len: 16; v_gene: TRBV19; j_gene: TRBJ2-1; CDR3nt: TGTGCCAGTAGTATAACCCTCTCACGTCGATTTAATGAGCAGTTCTTC; CDR3aa: CASSITLSRRFNEQFF
abundance: -; d_gene: TRBD1; len: 13; v_gene: TRBV6-1; j_gene: TRBJ1-5; CDR3nt: TGTGCCAGCAGGGGGGGACAGAATCAGCCCCAGCATTTT; CDR3aa: CASRGGQNQPQHF
abundance: -; d_gene: -; len: 17; v_gene: TRBV21-1; j_gene: TRBJ1-4; CDR3nt: TGTGCCAGCAGCAGACCCCAAGACAGACTTAACTATGAAAAACTGTTTTTT; CDR3aa: CASSRPQDRLNYEKLFF
abundance: -; d_gene: -; len: 15; v_gene: TRBV6-1; j_gene: TRBJ2-5; CDR3nt: TGTGCCAGCAGTGAGCAGACAGGACCCCAAGAGACCCAGTACTTC; CDR3aa: CASSEQTGPQETQYF
abundance: -; d_gene: -; len: 15; v_gene: TRBV6-1; j_gene: TRBJ1-3; CDR3nt: TGTGCCTGCAGTGAGAGGTGGACGGCTGGAAACACCATATATTTT; CDR3aa: CACSERWTAGNTIYF
abundance: -; d_gene: -; len: 12; v_gene: TRBV10-1; j_gene: TRBJ2-3; CDR3nt: TGCGCCAGCAGCAGGTTAGGAGATACGCAGTATTTT; CDR3aa: CASSRLGDTQYF
abundance: -; d_gene: -; len: 14; v_gene: TRBV4-1; j_gene: TRBJ1-5; CDR3nt: TGCGCCAGCAGCCAAGTCGGGGACAATCAGCCCCAGCATTTT; CDR3aa: CASSQVGDNQPQHF
abundance: once; d_gene: TRBD2; len: 14; v_gene: TRBV5-1; j_gene: TRBJ2-1; CDR3nt: TGCGCCAGCAGCTTGACGGGAGGATGGAATGAGCAGTTCTTC; CDR3aa: CASSLTGGWNEQFF
abundance: -; d_gene: TRBD1; len: 14; v_gene: TRBV28; j_gene: TRBJ2-1; CDR3nt: TGTGCCAGCAGTTTTCGGGACAGGGCCGATGAGCAGTTCTTC; CDR3aa: CASSFRDRADEQFF
abundance: -; d_gene: -; len: 14; v_gene: TRBV6-1; j_gene: TRBJ2-5; CDR3nt: TGTGCCAGCAGGAGGGCCTTCTGGGAGGAGACCCAGTACTTC; CDR3aa: CASRRAFWEETQYF
abundance: -; d_gene: -; len: 15; v_gene: TRBV7-9; j_gene: TRBJ1-3; CDR3nt: TGTGCCAGCAGCTTTTCTTCGAGACCCGGGAACACCATATATTTT; CDR3aa: CASSFSSRPGNTIYF
abundance: -; d_gene: TRBD2; len: 16; v_gene: TRBV7-6; j_gene: TRBJ2-7; CDR3nt: TGTGCCAGCAGCTTAGGCACTAGCGGGATGGGCAACGAGCAGTACTTC; CDR3aa: CASSLGTSGMGNEQYF
abundance: -; d_gene: -; len: 13; v_gene: TRBV19; j_gene: TRBJ2-5; CDR3nt: TGTGCCAGTAGTTGGGTCCCTGAAGAGACCCAGTACTTC; CDR3aa: CASSWVPEETQYF
abundance: -; d_gene: TRBD1; len: 17; v_gene: TRBV13; j_gene: TRBJ2-3; CDR3nt: TGTGCCAGCAGCGCCCCGGACAGGATGAATAGGTCAGATACGCAGTATTTT; CDR3aa: CASSAPDRMNRSDTQYF
abundance: -; d_gene: TRBD2; len: 19; v_gene: TRBV28; j_gene: TRBJ2-2; CDR3nt: TGTGCCAGCAGTTCCCGCCGCGGCGGGAGGCCGGCGAACACCGGGGAGCTGTTTTTT; CDR3aa: CASSSRRGGRPANTGELFF
abundance: -; d_gene: -; len: 13; v_gene: TRBV18; j_gene: TRBJ1-2; CDR3nt: TGTGCCAGCTCACCACCCTGGGACTATGGCTACACCTTC; CDR3aa: CASSPPWDYGYTF
abundance: once; d_gene: -; len: 15; v_gene: TRBV7-8; j_gene: TRBJ2-1; CDR3nt: TGTGCCAGCAGCTTACGTCTAGCCGACAGTCATGAGCAGTTCTTC; CDR3aa: CASSLRLADSHEQFF
abundance: -; d_gene: -; len: 15; v_gene: TRBV6-1; j_gene: TRBJ1-2; CDR3nt: TGTGCCAGCAGTGAAGCGGTCAGCCCAAACTATGGCTACACCTTC; CDR3aa: CASSEAVSPNYGYTF
abundance: -; d_gene: TRBD1; len: 15; v_gene: TRBV13; j_gene: TRBJ2-2; CDR3nt: TGTGCCAGCAGCGAACAGGGGGCAGGTCCTGGGGAGCTGTTTTTT; CDR3aa: CASSEQGAGPGELFF
abundance: -; d_gene: TRBD1; len: 15; v_gene: TRBV27; j_gene: TRBJ1-2; CDR3nt: TGTGCCAGCAGTTCAGGGACAGGGATTAACTATGGCTACACCTTC; CDR3aa: CASSSGTGINYGYTF
abundance: -; d_gene: -; len: 16; v_gene: TRBV18; j_gene: TRBJ1-5; CDR3nt: TGTGCCAGCTCACCAGGTACAGGCTATAGCAATCAGCCCCAGCATTTT; CDR3aa: CASSPGTGYSNQPQHF
abundance: -; d_gene: -; len: 13; v_gene: TRBV18; j_gene: TRBJ2-7; CDR3nt: TGTGCCAGCTCCCAGCAAGGCGCCTACGAGCAGTACTTC; CDR3aa: CASSQQGAYEQYF